A selection of T cell receptor beta chains follows, all from one sample in a study of cytomegalovirus exposure and HLA in healthy donors. Clones were read by immunoSEQ multiplex PCR, and TCRdb kept only the in-frame ones, dropping some. The table has about 72,000 clones, about 80% seen once. Sequencing input: PBMCs. These receptors originate from a man aged 40-49 years in good health and CMV-seronegative. Each CDR3 is given with its conserved first and last residue. The D gene is left open where the match is weak. A row's size may be missing; if present it is once, few, many or a size class.

D gene,clone size,J gene,V gene,CDR3 DNA,CDR3 protein
NA,NA,TRBJ2-4,TRBV30,TGTGCCTGGAGCGGGGGGCAGGGGTCCAAAAACATTCAGTACTTC,CAWSGGQGSKNIQYF
NA,NA,TRBJ2-7,TRBV19,TGTGCCAGTAGTATACAGTATACCTACGAGCAGTACTTC,CASSIQYTYEQYF
TRBD2,NA,TRBJ2-2,TRBV7-8,TGTGCCAGCAGCTTCAGACTAGCCGAGACGGGCACCGGGGAGCTGTTTTTT,CASSFRLAETGTGELFF
TRBD1,NA,TRBJ1-2,TRBV5-1,TGCGCCAGCAGCGACCGGACAGGCGGGAATGGCTACACCTTC,CASSDRTGGNGYTF
NA,NA,TRBJ1-4,TRBV6-5,TGTGCCAGCAGTTACAGCGCCCGGGGTAATGAAAAACTGTTTTTT,CASSYSARGNEKLFF
NA,NA,TRBJ1-2,TRBV30,TGTGCCTGGATTTTGAGAAGCCTAAGGGGTGGCTACACCTTC,CAWILRSLRGGYTF
NA,few,TRBJ1-1,TRBV11-2,TGTGCCAGCAGCTCCCCCCCTGAGGGCGCTGAAGCTTTCTTT,CASSSPPEGAEAFF
TRBD2,NA,TRBJ2-7,TRBV18,TGTGCCAGCTCACGGGACTACTCCTACGAGCAGTACTTC,CASSRDYSYEQYF
NA,NA,TRBJ2-1,TRBV4-3,TGCGCCAGCAGCCAAGATGACAGCTCCTACAATGAGCAGTTCTTC,CASSQDDSSYNEQFF
TRBD2,NA,TRBJ2-7,TRBV10-3,TGTGCCTCCCTCCCGGGCTACGCGGGGGGCAGGACCTACGAGCAGTACTTC,CASLPGYAGGRTYEQYF
TRBD1,NA,TRBJ1-3,TRBV18,TGTGCCAGCTCACAGGGACAGGGAAACACCATATATTTT,CASSQGQGNTIYF
TRBD1,once,TRBJ2-7,TRBV6-5,TGTGCCAGCAGGCCCAGGACAGGGGGTTCCTACGAGCAGTACTTC,CASRPRTGGSYEQYF
NA,NA,TRBJ1-1,TRBV5-1,TGCGCCAGCTCCATGGGCCTCGAAGGTACTGAAGCTTTCTTT,CASSMGLEGTEAFF
NA,NA,TRBJ1-3,TRBV30,TGTGCCTGGAGTGTCCCCTCGGGGGGGTTTGGAAACACCATATATTTT,CAWSVPSGGFGNTIYF
NA,NA,TRBJ2-7,TRBV19,TGTGCCAGTAGTAAAAGGGGCCCAAACGAGCAGTACTTC,CASSKRGPNEQYF
TRBD1,NA,TRBJ2-7,TRBV5-1,TGCGCCAGCAGCCCCAGACCCGGGACAGGGGAGTACGAGCAGTACTTC,CASSPRPGTGEYEQYF
NA,NA,TRBJ1-3,TRBV5-1,TGCGCCAGCAGCCCGGTAACGACTGGAAACACCATATATTTT,CASSPVTTGNTIYF